Listed below are T cell receptor beta chains from one sample, sequenced in a study of OX40 agonist ivuxolimab in advanced cancers. The data were produced by immunoSEQ multiplex PCR, yet TCRdb's version contains in-frame clones alone and is incomplete. The data contain 68,000 or so clones, around 93% of them singletons. The sample was CD4+ or CD8+ T cells sorted from blood, taken in a trial of the OX40 agonist ivuxolimab. Receptors originate from an adult with an advanced solid tumor such as melanoma, head and neck, liver or kidney cancer. CDR3s include the opening cysteine and the closing phenylalanine or tryptophan. A D gene is named only where the DNA matches it firmly. Size is stated for part of the rows, as once, few or many counts, or as a class when the clone is expanded.

CASSLVGSGGSIYEQYF	TGCGCCAGCAGCTTGGTTGGTAGCGGGGGGTCCATCTACGAGCAGTACTTC	NA	TRBD2	TRBV5-1	TRBJ2-7
CASSLSLAVRETQYF	TGCGCCAGCAGCTTGAGTCTAGCGGTTCGAGAGACTCAGTACTTC	NA	TRBD2	TRBV5-1	TRBJ2-5
CASSSRALGDEQFF	TGTGCCAGCAGCTCCCGGGCCCTGGGTGATGAGCAGTTCTTC	NA	NA	TRBV11-1	TRBJ2-1
CASSPHRNPPEAFF	TGTGCCAGCAGCCCCCACCGAAACCCTCCTGAAGCTTTCTTT	NA	NA	TRBV2	TRBJ1-1
CASSVIGGNTEAFF	TGTGCCAGCAGCGTCATCGGGGGGAACACTGAAGCTTTCTTT	NA	NA	TRBV5-6	TRBJ1-1
CASSLSGLGQGYNQPQHF	TGTGCCAGCAGTTTATCGGGTTTAGGACAGGGGTACAATCAGCCCCAGCATTTT	NA	TRBD1	TRBV27	TRBJ1-5
CASTANYEQYF	TGTGCCAGCACCGCTAACTACGAGCAGTACTTC	NA	NA	TRBV6-1	TRBJ2-7
CASSLPGGSGYEQYF	TGTGCCAGCAGCTTACCCGGTGGAAGTGGCTACGAGCAGTACTTC	NA	NA	TRBV7-8	TRBJ2-7
CASSSRRGSSSYEQYF	TGTGCCAGCAGCTCACGGCGCGGCTCCAGCTCCTACGAGCAGTACTTC	NA	NA	TRBV11-3	TRBJ2-7
CASSPAGGDYGYTF	TGTGCCAGCAGCCCAGCGGGGGGGGACTATGGCTACACCTTC	NA	NA	TRBV7-9	TRBJ1-2
CASSFDVGNTIYF	TGTGCCAGCAGCTTCGACGTTGGAAACACCATATATTTT	NA	NA	TRBV7-3	TRBJ1-3
CASSLGQLNTGELFF	TGTGCCAGCAGCTTGGGTCAGCTGAACACCGGGGAGCTGTTTTTT	NA	NA	TRBV5-8	TRBJ2-2
CASSLVGQGTDTQYF	TGCGCCAGCAGCTTGGTGGGACAGGGGACAGATACGCAGTATTTT	once	TRBD1	TRBV5-1	TRBJ2-3
CASSPGRSYEQYF	TGTGCCAGCTCACCGGGACGGTCCTACGAGCAGTACTTC	NA	NA	TRBV18	TRBJ2-7
CASRQTGGADYGYTF	TGTGCCAGTAGGCAGACAGGGGGCGCCGACTATGGCTACACCTTC	once	TRBD1	TRBV19	TRBJ1-2
CARGTGKKYEQYF	TGTGCCAGGGGGACAGGGAAGAAGTACGAGCAGTACTTC	NA	TRBD1	TRBV27	TRBJ2-7
CASSGGEGNSPLHF	TGTGCCAGCAGCGGCGGGGAGGGTAATTCACCCCTCCACTTT	NA	NA	TRBV7-3	TRBJ1-6
CASSLPKAVSSGANVLTF	TGTGCCAGCAGCCTACCCAAAGCGGTAAGCTCTGGGGCCAACGTCCTGACTTTC	NA	NA	TRBV21-1	TRBJ2-6
CASRSGQVNTEAFF	TGTGCCAGCAGGAGTGGACAGGTGAACACTGAAGCTTTCTTT	NA	TRBD1	TRBV2	TRBJ1-1
CATSRDRTPGDTGELFF	TGTGCCACCAGCAGAGATCGGACTCCGGGGGACACCGGGGAGCTGTTTTTT	NA	NA	TRBV15	TRBJ2-2
CATGTGATNEKLFF	TGTGCCACCGGAACAGGTGCAACTAATGAAAAACTGTTTTTT	NA	NA	TRBV19	TRBJ1-4
CASSEARTSGEQYF	TGTGCCAGCAGTGAAGCGCGGACTAGTGGTGAGCAGTACTTC	NA	TRBD2	TRBV2	TRBJ2-7
CASSIGDSSYEQYF	TGTGCCAGTAGTATTGGGGACAGCTCCTACGAGCAGTACTTC	NA	TRBD1	TRBV19	TRBJ2-7
CASSYTGARLAAEQFF	TGTGCCAGCAGTTACACGGGGGCGCGACTAGCCGCAGAGCAGTTCTTC	NA	NA	TRBV6-5	TRBJ2-1
CASSYGKTQYF	TGTGCCAGCAGTTACGGGAAGACCCAGTACTTC	NA	NA	TRBV6-5	TRBJ2-5
CASSLVATAPFNGYTF	TGTGCCAGCAGCTTAGTAGCGACAGCGCCGTTTAATGGCTACACCTTC	NA	NA	TRBV7-3	TRBJ1-2
CASSLGAGAREQYF	TGTGCCAGCAGCTTGGGGGCGGGAGCTCGTGAGCAGTACTTC	NA	TRBD2	TRBV5-4	TRBJ2-7
CASRTDIDHNSPLHF	TGTGCCAGTCGGACAGACATAGATCATAATTCACCCCTCCACTTT	NA	NA	TRBV6-6	TRBJ1-6
CASTTSGAIQETQYF	TGTGCCAGCACCACATCGGGGGCCATACAAGAGACCCAGTACTTC	NA	NA	TRBV6-1	TRBJ2-5
CASSVAIAGGTQYF	TGTGCCAGCAGTGTAGCAATAGCCGGGGGGACCCAGTACTTC	NA	NA	TRBV6-1	TRBJ2-5
CASSYSIPGSPLHF	TGTGCCAGCAGTTACTCGATTCCAGGGTCACCCCTCCACTTT	NA	NA	TRBV6-5	TRBJ1-6
CASKEGNEQFF	TGTGCCAGCAAAGAGGGTAATGAGCAGTTCTTC	NA	NA	TRBV2	TRBJ2-1
CASSILRRLAGVRDTQYF	TGTGCCAGCAGCATCCTCCGTCGACTAGCGGGGGTGCGTGATACGCAGTATTTT	NA	TRBD2	TRBV13	TRBJ2-3
CASSLVASGSFNEQFF	TGCGCCAGCAGCTTGGTAGCTAGCGGGAGCTTTAATGAGCAGTTCTTC	few	TRBD2	TRBV5-1	TRBJ2-1
CASSVRQGAKNIQYF	TGTGCCAGCAGCGTTCGACAGGGAGCCAAAAACATTCAGTACTTC	once	TRBD1	TRBV7-8	TRBJ2-4
CASRNRAARNQPQHF	TGTGCCAGCAGGAACCGGGCAGCCCGCAATCAGCCCCAGCATTTT	NA	NA	TRBV6-6	TRBJ1-5
CASSSLTDTQYF	TGTGCCAGCAGCTCCCTCACAGATACGCAGTATTTT	NA	NA	TRBV7-9	TRBJ2-3
CASSEDRGTDTQYF	TGTGCCAGCAGTGAGGATCGGGGCACAGATACGCAGTATTTT	NA	NA	TRBV2	TRBJ2-3
CASSYRPYTDTQYF	TGTGCCAGCAGTTACCGGCCATACACAGATACGCAGTATTTT	NA	NA	TRBV6-5	TRBJ2-3
CASSPPGRRGGYNEQFF	TGTGCCAGCTCACCACCGGGACGACGGGGGGGATACAATGAGCAGTTCTTC	NA	TRBD2	TRBV18	TRBJ2-1
CASTSGWNPLGFETQYF	TGCGCCAGCACCTCCGGATGGAACCCTCTGGGGTTTGAGACCCAGTACTTC	NA	NA	TRBV5-1	TRBJ2-5
CAWSGTGGAKNIQYF	TGTGCCTGGAGTGGGACAGGGGGGGCCAAAAACATTCAGTACTTC	NA	TRBD1	TRBV30	TRBJ2-4
CASSFGQGADTEAFF	TGCGCCAGCAGTTTCGGTCAGGGGGCGGACACTGAAGCTTTCTTT	NA	TRBD1	TRBV4-1	TRBJ1-1
CASSSRPGGETQYF	TGCGCCAGCAGCTCCCGGCCGGGAGGAGAGACCCAGTACTTC	NA	TRBD2	TRBV5-1	TRBJ2-5
CASSLTALNEQFF	TGTGCCAGCAGCTTAACTGCCCTGAATGAGCAGTTCTTC	once	NA	TRBV7-8	TRBJ2-1
CASSLIGGLGDTQYF	TGTGCCAGCAGCCTAATAGGGGGGTTGGGAGATACGCAGTATTTT	NA	NA	TRBV27	TRBJ2-3
CASSSWDRGDQPQHF	TGTGCCAGTAGTTCCTGGGACAGGGGAGATCAGCCCCAGCATTTT	NA	TRBD1	TRBV19	TRBJ1-5
CASSFAGGGYEQYF	TGTGCCAGCAGCTTCGCAGGGGGCGGCTACGAGCAGTACTTC	NA	TRBD1	TRBV7-8	TRBJ2-7
CASSSLAGQYF	TGTGCCAGCAGCTCCTTAGCGGGGCAGTACTTC	NA	TRBD2	TRBV5-8	TRBJ2-7
CASSMGGTGPPPLHF	TGTGCCAGTAGTATGGGGGGGACAGGCCCTCCACCCCTCCACTTT	NA	TRBD1	TRBV19	TRBJ1-6
CASRRGRNANTGELFF	TGCGCCAGCAGACGGGGCCGGAATGCGAACACCGGGGAGCTGTTTTTT	NA	NA	TRBV5-1	TRBJ2-2
CASPRSGANVLTF	TGTGCCAGCCCTAGATCTGGGGCCAACGTCCTGACTTTC	NA	NA	TRBV18	TRBJ2-6
CASSPGLAQETQYF	TGTGCCAGTAGTCCGGGGCTAGCCCAAGAGACCCAGTACTTC	NA	NA	TRBV19	TRBJ2-5